The 2 T cell receptor beta chains below come from one sample, sequenced in a study of identical twins (TCRdb year 2016). The protocol used for the library was 5' RACE. Sequenced using an Illumina HiSeq 2000. TCRdb reran the public reads through fastp at Q25 and MiXCR, keeping productive beta chains. Each record represents a unique CDR3 protein, reported with the most common genes and DNA among its rows. The sample includes around 1.7 million distinct CDR3 sequences, with about 32% observed a single time. Of the sample, less than 0.35% is held by the ten largest clones. What was sequenced was cord blood. The source of these receptors is a newborn girl in good health.

This chain uses TRBV3-1 with TRBJ2-1; D possibly corresponds to TRBD2 (5 bases). This CDR3 has 16 residues. Germline values: CDR1 LGHDT, CDR2 YNNKEL (reference sequence). The V and J ends lost 4 bases and 0 bases respectively, with 13 bases between them. DNA of the CDR3: TGTGCCAGCAGCCGGACTTTTACTAGCTCCTACAATGAGCAGTTCTTC. Protein sequence: CASSRTFTSSYNEQFF.

The CDR3 region has the DNA TGTGCCAGCAGCTTAGGGGCCTTACTAGCGGGAGGGCAAGAGACCCAGTACTTC. Its protein product is CASSLGALLAGGQETQYF. The chain joins TRBV7-2 to TRBJ2-5; 13 bases map to TRBD2. The CDR3 covers 18 residues. Per the germline V gene, CDR1 is SGHTA and CDR2 is FQGNSA. The V segment lost 1 base and the J segment 2 bases; nucleotides outside the gene matches: 7.